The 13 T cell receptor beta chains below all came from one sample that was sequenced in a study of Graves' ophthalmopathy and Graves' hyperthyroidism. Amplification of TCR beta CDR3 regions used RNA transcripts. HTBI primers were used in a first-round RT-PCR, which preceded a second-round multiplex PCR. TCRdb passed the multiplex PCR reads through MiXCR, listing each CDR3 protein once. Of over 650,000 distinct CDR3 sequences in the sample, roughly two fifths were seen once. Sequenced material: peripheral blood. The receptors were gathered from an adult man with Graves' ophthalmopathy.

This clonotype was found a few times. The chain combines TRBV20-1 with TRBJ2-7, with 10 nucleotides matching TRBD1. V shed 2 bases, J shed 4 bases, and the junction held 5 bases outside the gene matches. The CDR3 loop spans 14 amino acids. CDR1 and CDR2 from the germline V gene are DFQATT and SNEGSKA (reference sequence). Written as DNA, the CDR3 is TGCAGTGCTAGAAGGTGGACAGGGGGGTACGAGCAGTACTTC. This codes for CSARRWTGGYEQYF.

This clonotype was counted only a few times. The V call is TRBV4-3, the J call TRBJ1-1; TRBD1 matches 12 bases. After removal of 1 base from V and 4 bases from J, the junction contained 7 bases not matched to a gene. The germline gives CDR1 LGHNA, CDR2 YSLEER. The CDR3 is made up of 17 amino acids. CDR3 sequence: CASSQGDRGHVGTEAFF. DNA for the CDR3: TGCGCCAGCAGCCAAGGGGACAGGGGGCATGTCGGCACTGAAGCTTTCTTT.

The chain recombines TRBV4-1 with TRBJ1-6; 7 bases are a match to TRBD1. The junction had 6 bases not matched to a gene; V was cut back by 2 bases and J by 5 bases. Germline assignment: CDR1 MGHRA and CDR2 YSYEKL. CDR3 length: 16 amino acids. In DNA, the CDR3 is TGCGCCAGCAGCCAACAAGGGGGCTCGAATAATTCACCCCTCCACTTT. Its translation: CASSQQGGSNNSPLHF.

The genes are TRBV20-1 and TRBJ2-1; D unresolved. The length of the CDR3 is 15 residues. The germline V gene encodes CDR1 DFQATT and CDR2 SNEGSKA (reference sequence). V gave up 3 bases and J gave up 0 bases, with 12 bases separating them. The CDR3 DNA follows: TGCAGTGCTAGCGACGACTTTCGCTCCTACAATGAGCAGTTCTTC. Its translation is CSASDDFRSYNEQFF.

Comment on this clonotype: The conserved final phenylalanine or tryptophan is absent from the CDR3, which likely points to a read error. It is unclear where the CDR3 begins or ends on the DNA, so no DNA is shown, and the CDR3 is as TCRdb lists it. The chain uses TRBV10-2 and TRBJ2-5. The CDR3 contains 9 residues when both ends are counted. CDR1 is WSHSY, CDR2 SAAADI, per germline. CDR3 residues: CASSESNPS.

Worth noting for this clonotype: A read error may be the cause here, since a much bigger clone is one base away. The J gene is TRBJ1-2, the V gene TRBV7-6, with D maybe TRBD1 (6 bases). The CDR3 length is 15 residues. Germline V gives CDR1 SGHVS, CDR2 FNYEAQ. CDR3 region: CASNLRGGLLYGYTF. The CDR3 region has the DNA TGTGCTAGCAACTTAAGAGGGGGGCTCCTCTATGGCTACACCTTC.

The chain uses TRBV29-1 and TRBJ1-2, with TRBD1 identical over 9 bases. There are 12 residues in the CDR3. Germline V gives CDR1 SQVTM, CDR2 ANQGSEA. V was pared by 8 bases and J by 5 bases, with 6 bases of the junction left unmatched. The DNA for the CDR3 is TGCAGCACGTCCGGGACAGGGTATGGCTACACCTTC. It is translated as CSTSGTGYGYTF.

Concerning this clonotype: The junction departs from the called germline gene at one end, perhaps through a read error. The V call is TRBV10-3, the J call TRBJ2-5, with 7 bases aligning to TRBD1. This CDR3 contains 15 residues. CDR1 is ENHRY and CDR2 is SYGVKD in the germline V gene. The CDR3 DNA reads TGTGCCAGCAGTTCCAGTCCGGGACAGCAAGAGGCCCAGTACTTC. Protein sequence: CASSSSPGQQEAQYF.

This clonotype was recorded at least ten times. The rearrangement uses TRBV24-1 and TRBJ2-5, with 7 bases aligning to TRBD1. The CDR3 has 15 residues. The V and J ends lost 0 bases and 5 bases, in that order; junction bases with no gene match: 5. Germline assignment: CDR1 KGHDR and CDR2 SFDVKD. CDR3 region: CATSDLKGAGETQYF. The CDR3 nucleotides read TGTGCCACCAGTGATTTGAAGGGGGCTGGGGAGACCCAGTACTTC.

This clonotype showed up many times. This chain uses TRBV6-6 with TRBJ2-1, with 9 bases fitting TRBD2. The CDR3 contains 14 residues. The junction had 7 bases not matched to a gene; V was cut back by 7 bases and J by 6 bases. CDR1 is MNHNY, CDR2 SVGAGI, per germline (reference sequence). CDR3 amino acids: CASTPGTSSNEQFF. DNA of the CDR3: TGTGCCAGCACCCCCGGGACTAGCTCCAATGAGCAGTTCTTC.

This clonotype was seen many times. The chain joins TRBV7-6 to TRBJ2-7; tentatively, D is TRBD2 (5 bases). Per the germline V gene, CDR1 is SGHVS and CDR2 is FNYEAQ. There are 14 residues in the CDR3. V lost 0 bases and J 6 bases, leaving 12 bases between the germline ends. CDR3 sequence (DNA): TGTGCCAGCAGCTTAGCGGGGAGAACGGCCGAGCAGTACTTC. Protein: CASSLAGRTAEQYF.

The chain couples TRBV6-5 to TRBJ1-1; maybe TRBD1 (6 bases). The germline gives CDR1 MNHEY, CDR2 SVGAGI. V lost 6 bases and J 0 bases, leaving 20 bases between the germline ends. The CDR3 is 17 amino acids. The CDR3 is CASRRVAVGGMNTEAFF. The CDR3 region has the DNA TGTGCCAGCAGACGCGTGGCGGTAGGGGGTATGAACACTGAAGCTTTCTTT.

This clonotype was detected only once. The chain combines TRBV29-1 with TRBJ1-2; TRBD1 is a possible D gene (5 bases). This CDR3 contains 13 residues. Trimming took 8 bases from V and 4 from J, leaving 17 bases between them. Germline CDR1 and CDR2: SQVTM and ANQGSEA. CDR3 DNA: TGCAGCCAAGATCATCGGGACGCCTATGGCTACACCTTC. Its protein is CSQDHRDAYGYTF.